This passage covers 12 T cell receptor beta chains from one sample sequenced in a study of T cells in Graves' hyperthyroidism and ophthalmopathy. Amplified regions were TCR beta CDR3 sequences from RNA transcripts. First-round RT-PCR of the TCR CDR3 relied on the HTBI primer set. TCRdb called the multiplex PCR reads again in MiXCR, with one record for every CDR3 protein. The repertoire holds under 650,000 distinct CDR3 sequences, with under 20% as singletons. The sample taken for sequencing was blood. These TCRs come from a woman between 25 and 40 years old with Graves' hyperthyroidism.

CDR3 protein: CASSLVGGAGPQPQHF. The CDR3 DNA reads TGCGCCAGCAGCTTGGTTGGGGGGGCCGGACCTCAGCCCCAGCATTTT. V is TRBV5-1 and J is TRBJ1-5, with D maybe TRBD1 (6 bases). The CDR3 has 16 residues. The germline V and J ends were trimmed by 0 bases and 6 bases, with 16 bases remaining between them. Per germline, CDR1 SGHRS and CDR2 YFSETQ. The full variable domain, with the rest looked up from reference TRBV5-1 and TRBJ1-5, is KAGVTQTPRYLIKTRGQQVTLSCSPISGHRSVSWYQQTPGQGLQFLFEYFSETQRNKGNFPGRFSGRQFSNSRSEMNVSTLELGDSALYLCASSLVGGAGPQPQHFGDGTRLSIL.

The rearrangement joins TRBV9 to TRBJ2-3; unclear D gene. Trimming cost V 0 bases and J 2 bases, with 10 bases left between them. The CDR3 covers 15 residues. CDR1 is SGDLS, CDR2 YYNGEE, per germline. The CDR3 DNA is TGTGCCAGCAGCGTAGGTGGGGTCACCACAGATACGCAGTATTTT. Amino acid sequence: CASSVGGVTTDTQYF.

This clonotype was counted only a few times. This chain joins TRBV20-1 and TRBJ2-1; 11 bases are a match to TRBD2. Germline values: CDR1 DFQATT, CDR2 SNEGSKA (reference sequence). The CDR3 is 16 residues long. V shed 3 bases, J shed 6 bases, and the junction held 10 bases outside the gene matches. The CDR3, as DNA: TGCAGTGCTAGTTGGGGACTAGCGGCTCCGATCAATGAGCAGTTCTTC. It translates to CSASWGLAAPINEQFF.

The table lists this clonotype with many counts. V usage is TRBV7-2 and J usage is TRBJ1-2; a possible D gene is TRBD1 (6 bases). V lost 5 bases and J 2 bases, leaving 9 bases between the germline ends. The CDR3 sequence is 13 residues long. Germline V gene lookup returns CDR1 SGHTA and CDR2 FQGNSA. The CDR3 DNA is TGTGCCAGCAGCCCACAGGGCAACTATGGCTACACCTTC. Protein sequence: CASSPQGNYGYTF.

This clonotype was counted many times. The rearrangement uses TRBV7-9 and TRBJ1-2, with no clear D. Trimming removed 3 bases at V and 5 bases at J, with 19 bases between. CDR3 size: 16 residues. Germline lookup yields CDR1 SEHNR and CDR2 FQNEAQ (reference sequence). The CDR3 DNA reads as TGTGCCAGCAGCTTCCTACGAGACGGGAGGAAGTATGGCTACACCTTC. Residues: CASSFLRDGRKYGYTF.

This clonotype occurred many times. This chain links TRBV11-1 with TRBJ2-5; maybe TRBD2 (6 bases). Germline CDR1 is SGHAT and CDR2 is FQDESV (reference sequence). The CDR3 runs 13 residues. V lost 8 bases and J 2 bases, leaving 12 bases between the germline ends. The CDR3 here is CASVLAQQETQYF. DNA for the CDR3: TGTGCCAGCGTCCTAGCGCAACAAGAGACCCAGTACTTC.

This chain joins TRBV18 and TRBJ2-7; 11 bases fit TRBD1. Germline V CDR1 and CDR2: KGHSH, LQKENI. Losses at the gene ends were 3 bases for V and 7 bases for J; bases not matched to a gene: 8. The CDR3 runs 15 residues. Here the CDR3 reads CASSPSGQGAGEQYF. The DNA of the CDR3 is TGTGCCAGCTCACCGTCCGGACAGGGGGCGGGGGAGCAGTACTTC.

This clonotype turned up a few times. The chain joins TRBV5-1 to TRBJ1-4, with 8 nucleotides matching TRBD1. Germline-derived CDR1 and CDR2 are SGHRS and YFSETQ. Trimming at V came to 0 bases and at J to 10 bases, leaving 8 bases not matched to a gene. The CDR3 has 15 residues. The CDR3 protein is CASSLAGTGEGKLFF. CDR3 in DNA: TGCGCCAGCAGCTTGGCCGGGACAGGAGAAGGAAAACTGTTTTTT.

This clonotype was recorded at least ten times. The chain has TRBV5-1 and TRBJ1-1, with D possibly matching TRBD1 (5 bases). V lost 4 bases, J lost 1 base, and 11 bases lay in between. Germline assignment: CDR1 SGHRS and CDR2 YFSETQ. This CDR3 region has 14 residues. CDR3: CASSRETANTEAFF. The CDR3 DNA sequence: TGCGCCAGCAGCAGGGAGACAGCGAACACTGAAGCTTTCTTT.

This clonotype was seen repeatedly, ten times or more. The gene calls are TRBV7-2 and TRBJ2-7, with 8 bases matching TRBD2. Trimming removed 6 bases from V and 0 bases from J; junction bases left unmatched: 4. Germline loops: CDR1 SGHTA, CDR2 FQGNSA. CDR3 size: 14 residues. CDR3 sequence reads: CASRQGLVSYEQYF. Here the CDR3 DNA reads TGTGCCAGCAGACAGGGACTAGTCTCCTACGAGCAGTACTTC. The variable domain in full, completed from reference TRBV7-2 and TRBJ2-7, reads GAGVSQSPSNKVTEKGKDVELRCDPISGHTALYWYRQSLGQGLEFLIYFQGNSAPDKSGLPSDRFSAERTGGSVSTLTIQRTQQEDSAVYLCASRQGLVSYEQYFGPGTRLTVT.

A few counts support this clonotype. V and J are TRBV13 and TRBJ2-1; 10 positions agree with TRBD1. The germline V gene has CDR1 PRHDT and CDR2 FYEKMQ (reference sequence). With V trimmed by 5 bases and J by 5 bases, 6 bases remained unmatched. The CDR3 length is 15 residues. CDR3 DNA: TGTGCCAGCAGCGCAGGGACAGGGGATAACAATGAGCAGTTCTTC. Translated: CASSAGTGDNNEQFF.

This clonotype was detected many times. This chain links TRBV6-2 or TRBV6-3 with TRBJ1-5; D uncertain. CDR3 length: 13 residues. The germline CDR1 and CDR2 sequences are MNHEY and SVGEGT. Trimming stripped 11 bases from V and 7 bases from J, with 18 bases between. CDR3 sequence: CASSWGGRQPQHF. CDR3 sequence (DNA): TGTGCCTCCAGCTGGGGTGGGCGCCAGCCCCAGCATTTT.